This TCR beta chain was sequenced during a study of cytomegalovirus exposure and HLA in healthy donors. Study-level points and caveats: Researchers reportedly found TCR beta sequences accurately predicted most subjects' HLA-A and HLA-B alleles. A later analysis found common viral pathogens apparently linked to several of the most significant clusters. Certain sequence variants were highly shared and formed a cluster, and this cluster was likely a sequencing artifact.

Primers for the PCR totalled 60 Vbeta and 13 Jbeta. In the original workflow: As a later analysis found, there were 70 million to 100 million unique TCR beta chains, of which roughly 11 million were shared. Here immunoSEQ multiplex PCR was the method, and the copy in TCRdb shows in-frame clones only, minus some. That table gives V, J and clone size, and the DNA gave D and trimming. The sample has 100,000 to 150,000 clones, 82% seen once. The germline gives CDR1 SGHTA, CDR2 FQGNSA. The CDR3 has 15 amino acids. V lost 5 bases and J 6 bases, leaving 20 bases between the germline ends. A remark on this clone: Its antigen remains unidentified.

The chain joins TRBV7-2 to TRBJ2-7, with a possible D match to TRBD2 (6 bases). Sequenced sample: PBMCs. This sequence originates from a male donor in good health and CMV-seropositive. The CDR3 DNA reads TGTGCCAGCAGCCGGCCTACCGCGGGAAGGGTCGAGCAGTACTTC. Protein: CASSRPTAGRVEQYF.